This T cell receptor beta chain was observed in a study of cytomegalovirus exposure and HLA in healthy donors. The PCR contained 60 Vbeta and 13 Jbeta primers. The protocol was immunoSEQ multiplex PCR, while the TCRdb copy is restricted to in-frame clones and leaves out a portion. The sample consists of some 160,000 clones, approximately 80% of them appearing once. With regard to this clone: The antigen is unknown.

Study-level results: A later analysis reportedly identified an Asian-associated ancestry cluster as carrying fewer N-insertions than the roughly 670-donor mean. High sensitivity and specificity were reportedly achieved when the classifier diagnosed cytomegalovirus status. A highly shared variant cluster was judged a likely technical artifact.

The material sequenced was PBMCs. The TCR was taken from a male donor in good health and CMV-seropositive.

CDR3 residues: CASSRSTGELFF. CDR3 DNA: TGTGCCAGCAGCCGGTCTACCGGGGAGCTGTTTTTT. J is TRBJ2-2 and V is TRBV7-9; D remains ambiguous. The CDR3 totals 12 residues. Germline V gene sequence: CDR1 SEHNR, CDR2 FQNEAQ (reference sequence). V lost 5 bases and J 5 bases, leaving 6 bases between the germline ends.